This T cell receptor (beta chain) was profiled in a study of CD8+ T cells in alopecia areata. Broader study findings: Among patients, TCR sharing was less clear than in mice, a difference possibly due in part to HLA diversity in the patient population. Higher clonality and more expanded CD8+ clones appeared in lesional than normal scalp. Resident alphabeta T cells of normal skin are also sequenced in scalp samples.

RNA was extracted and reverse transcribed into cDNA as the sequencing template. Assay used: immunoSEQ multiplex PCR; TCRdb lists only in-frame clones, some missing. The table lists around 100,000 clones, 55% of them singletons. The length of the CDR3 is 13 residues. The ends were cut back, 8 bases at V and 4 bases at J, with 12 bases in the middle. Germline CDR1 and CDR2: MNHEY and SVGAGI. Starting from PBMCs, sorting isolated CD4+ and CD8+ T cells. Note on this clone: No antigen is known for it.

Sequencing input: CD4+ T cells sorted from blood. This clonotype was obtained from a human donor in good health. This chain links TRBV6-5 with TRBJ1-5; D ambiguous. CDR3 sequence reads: CASGSGPNQPQHF. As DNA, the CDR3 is TGTGCCAGCGGATCAGGTCCAAATCAGCCCCAGCATTTT.